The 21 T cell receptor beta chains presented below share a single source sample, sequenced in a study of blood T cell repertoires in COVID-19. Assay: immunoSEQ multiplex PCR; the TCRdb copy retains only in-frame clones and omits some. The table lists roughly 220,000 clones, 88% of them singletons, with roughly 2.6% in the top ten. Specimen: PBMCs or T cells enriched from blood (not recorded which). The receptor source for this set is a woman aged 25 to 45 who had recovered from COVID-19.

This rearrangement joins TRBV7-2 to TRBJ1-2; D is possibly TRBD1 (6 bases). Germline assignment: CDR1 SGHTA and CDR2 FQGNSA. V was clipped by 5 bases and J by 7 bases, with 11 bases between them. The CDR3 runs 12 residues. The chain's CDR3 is CASSPYRAGYTF. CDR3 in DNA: TGTGCCAGCAGCCCCTACAGGGCTGGCTACACCTTC.

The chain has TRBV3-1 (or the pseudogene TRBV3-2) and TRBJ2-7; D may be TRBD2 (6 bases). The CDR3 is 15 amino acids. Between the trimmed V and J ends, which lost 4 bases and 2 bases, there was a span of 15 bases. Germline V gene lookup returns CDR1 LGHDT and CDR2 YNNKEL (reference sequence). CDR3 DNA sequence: TGTGCCAGCAGCCGACCACGGGGGATTACCTACGAGCAGTACTTC. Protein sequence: CASSRPRGITYEQYF.

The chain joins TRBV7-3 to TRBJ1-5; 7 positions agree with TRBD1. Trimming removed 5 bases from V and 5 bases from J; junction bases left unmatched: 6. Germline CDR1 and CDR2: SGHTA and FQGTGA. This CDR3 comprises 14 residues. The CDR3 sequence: CASSRQGFDQPQHF. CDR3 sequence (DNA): TGTGCCAGCAGCAGACAGGGATTCGATCAGCCCCAGCATTTT.

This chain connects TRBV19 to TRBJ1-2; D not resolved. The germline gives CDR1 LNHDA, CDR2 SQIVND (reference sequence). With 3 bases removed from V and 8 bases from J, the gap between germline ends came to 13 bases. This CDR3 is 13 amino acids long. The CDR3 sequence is CASSIVRVEGYTF. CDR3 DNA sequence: TGTGCCAGTAGTATTGTCCGGGTGGAAGGCTACACCTTC.

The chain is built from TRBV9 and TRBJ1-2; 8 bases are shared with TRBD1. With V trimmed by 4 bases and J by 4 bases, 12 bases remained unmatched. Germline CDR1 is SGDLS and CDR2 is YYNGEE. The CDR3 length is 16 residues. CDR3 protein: CASSPMTGASGYGYTF. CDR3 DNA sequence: TGTGCCAGCAGCCCGATGACAGGGGCCTCGGGCTATGGCTACACCTTC.

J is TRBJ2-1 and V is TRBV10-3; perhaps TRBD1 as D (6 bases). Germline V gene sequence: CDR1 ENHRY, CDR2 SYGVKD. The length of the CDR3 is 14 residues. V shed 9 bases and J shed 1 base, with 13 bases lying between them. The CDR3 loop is CAMRPDRSYNEQFF. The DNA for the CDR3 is TGTGCCATGAGGCCGGACAGATCCTACAATGAGCAGTTCTTC.

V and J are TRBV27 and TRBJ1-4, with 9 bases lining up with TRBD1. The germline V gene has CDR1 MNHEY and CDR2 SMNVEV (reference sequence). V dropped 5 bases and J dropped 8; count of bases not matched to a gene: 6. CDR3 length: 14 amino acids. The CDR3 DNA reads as TGTGCCAGCAGTAGGGGACAGGGTGGAGAAAAACTGTTTTTT. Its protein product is CASSRGQGGEKLFF.

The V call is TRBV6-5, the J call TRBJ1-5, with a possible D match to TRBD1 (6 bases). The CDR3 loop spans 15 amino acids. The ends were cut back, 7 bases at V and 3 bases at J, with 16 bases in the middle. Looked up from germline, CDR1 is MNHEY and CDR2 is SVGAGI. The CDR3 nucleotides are TGTGCCAGCATGACGACAGGCCTACTCAATCAGCCCCAGCATTTT. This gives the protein CASMTTGLLNQPQHF.

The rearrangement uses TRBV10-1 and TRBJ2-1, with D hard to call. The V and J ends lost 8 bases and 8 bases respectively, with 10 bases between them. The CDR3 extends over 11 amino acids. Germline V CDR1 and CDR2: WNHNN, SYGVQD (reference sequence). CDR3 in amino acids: CASYNIDEQFF. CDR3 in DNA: TGCGCCAGCTATAACATTGATGAGCAGTTCTTC.

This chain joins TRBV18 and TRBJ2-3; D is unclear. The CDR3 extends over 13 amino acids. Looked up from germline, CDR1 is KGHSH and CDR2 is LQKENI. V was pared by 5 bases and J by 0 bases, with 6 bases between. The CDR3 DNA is TGTGCCAGCTCAGTACTTAGCACAGATACGCAGTATTTT. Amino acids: CASSVLSTDTQYF.

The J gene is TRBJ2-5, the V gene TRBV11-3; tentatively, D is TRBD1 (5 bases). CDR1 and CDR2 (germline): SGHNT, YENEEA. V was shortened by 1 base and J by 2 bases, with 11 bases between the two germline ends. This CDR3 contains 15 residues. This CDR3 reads CASSLGPTEQETQYF. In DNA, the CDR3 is TGTGCCAGCAGCTTAGGCCCGACAGAACAAGAGACCCAGTACTTC. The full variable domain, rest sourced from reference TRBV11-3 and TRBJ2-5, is EAGVVQSPRYKIIEKKQPVAFWCNPISGHNTLYWYLQNLGQGPELLIRYENEEAVDDSQLPKDRFSAERLKGVDSTLKIQPAELGDSAVYLCASSLGPTEQETQYFGPGTRLLVL.

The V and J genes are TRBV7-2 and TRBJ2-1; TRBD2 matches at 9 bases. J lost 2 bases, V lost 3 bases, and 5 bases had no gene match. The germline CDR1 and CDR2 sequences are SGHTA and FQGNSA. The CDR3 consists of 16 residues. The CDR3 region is CASSLRGGRTYNEQFF. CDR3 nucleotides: TGTGCCAGCAGCTTGCGGGGGGGACGGACCTACAATGAGCAGTTCTTC.

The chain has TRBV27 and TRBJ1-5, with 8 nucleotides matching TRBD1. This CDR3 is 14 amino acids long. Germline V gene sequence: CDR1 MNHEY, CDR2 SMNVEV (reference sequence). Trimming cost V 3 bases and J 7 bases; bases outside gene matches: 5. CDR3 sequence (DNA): TGTGCCAGCAGTTTCAGGGGGCTGGGGCAGCCCCAGCATTTT. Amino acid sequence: CASSFRGLGQPQHF.

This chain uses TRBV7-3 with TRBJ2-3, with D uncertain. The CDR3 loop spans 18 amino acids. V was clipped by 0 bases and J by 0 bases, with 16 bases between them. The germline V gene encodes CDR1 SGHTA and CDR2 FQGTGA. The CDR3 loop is CASSLTFMRKASTDTQYF. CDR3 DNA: TGTGCCAGCAGCTTAACGTTTATGCGGAAGGCTAGCACAGATACGCAGTATTTT. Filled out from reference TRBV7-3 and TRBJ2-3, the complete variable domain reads GAGVSQTPSNKVTEKGKYVELRCDPISGHTALYWYRQSLGQGPEFLIYFQGTGAADDSGLPNDRFFAVRPEGSVSTLKIQRTERGDSAVYLCASSLTFMRKASTDTQYFGPGTRLTVL.

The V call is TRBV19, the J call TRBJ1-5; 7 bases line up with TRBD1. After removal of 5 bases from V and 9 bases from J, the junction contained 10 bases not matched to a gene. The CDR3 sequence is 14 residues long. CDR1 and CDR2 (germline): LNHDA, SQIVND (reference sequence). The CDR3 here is CASSSGQEIMPQHF. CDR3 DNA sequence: TGTGCCAGTAGTTCAGGACAGGAGATAATGCCCCAGCATTTT.

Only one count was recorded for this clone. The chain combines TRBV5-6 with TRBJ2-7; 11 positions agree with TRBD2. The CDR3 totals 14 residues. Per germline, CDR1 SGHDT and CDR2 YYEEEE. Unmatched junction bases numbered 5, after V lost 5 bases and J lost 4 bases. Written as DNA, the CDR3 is TGTGCCAGCAGTTCGACTAGCGGGGCATACGAGCAGTACTTC. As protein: CASSSTSGAYEQYF.

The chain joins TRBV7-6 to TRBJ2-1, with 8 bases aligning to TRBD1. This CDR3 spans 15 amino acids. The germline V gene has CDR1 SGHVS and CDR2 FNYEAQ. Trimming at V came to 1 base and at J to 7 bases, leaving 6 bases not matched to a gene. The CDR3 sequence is CASSLGQGAGNEQFF. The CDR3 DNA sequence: TGTGCCAGCAGCTTAGGGCAGGGGGCAGGGAATGAGCAGTTCTTC.

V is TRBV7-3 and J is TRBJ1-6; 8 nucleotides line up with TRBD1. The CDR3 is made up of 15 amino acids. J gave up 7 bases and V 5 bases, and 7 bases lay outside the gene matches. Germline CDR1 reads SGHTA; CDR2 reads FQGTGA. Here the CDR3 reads CASSNGQGRNSPLHF. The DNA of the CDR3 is TGTGCCAGCAGCAACGGACAGGGTCGAAATTCACCCCTCCACTTT.

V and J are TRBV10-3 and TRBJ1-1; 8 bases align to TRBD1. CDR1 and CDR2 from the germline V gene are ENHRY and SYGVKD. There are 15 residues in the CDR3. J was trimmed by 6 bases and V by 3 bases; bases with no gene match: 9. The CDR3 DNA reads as TGTGCCATCAGTGATCCAGGGGGCGTTTTTCCTGAAGCTTTCTTT. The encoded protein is CAISDPGGVFPEAFF.

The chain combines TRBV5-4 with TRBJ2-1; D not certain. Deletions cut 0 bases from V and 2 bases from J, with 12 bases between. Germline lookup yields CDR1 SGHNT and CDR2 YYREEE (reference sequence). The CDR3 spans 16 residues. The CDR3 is CASSLGVSPTYNEQFF. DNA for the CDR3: TGTGCCAGCAGCTTGGGAGTGTCCCCTACCTACAATGAGCAGTTCTTC.

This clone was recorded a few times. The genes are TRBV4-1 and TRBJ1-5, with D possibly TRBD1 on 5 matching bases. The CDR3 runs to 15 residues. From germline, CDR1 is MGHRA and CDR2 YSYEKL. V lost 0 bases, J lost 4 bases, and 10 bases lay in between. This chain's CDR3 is CASSQEETANQPQHF. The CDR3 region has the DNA TGCGCCAGCAGCCAAGAGGAGACAGCTAATCAGCCCCAGCATTTT.